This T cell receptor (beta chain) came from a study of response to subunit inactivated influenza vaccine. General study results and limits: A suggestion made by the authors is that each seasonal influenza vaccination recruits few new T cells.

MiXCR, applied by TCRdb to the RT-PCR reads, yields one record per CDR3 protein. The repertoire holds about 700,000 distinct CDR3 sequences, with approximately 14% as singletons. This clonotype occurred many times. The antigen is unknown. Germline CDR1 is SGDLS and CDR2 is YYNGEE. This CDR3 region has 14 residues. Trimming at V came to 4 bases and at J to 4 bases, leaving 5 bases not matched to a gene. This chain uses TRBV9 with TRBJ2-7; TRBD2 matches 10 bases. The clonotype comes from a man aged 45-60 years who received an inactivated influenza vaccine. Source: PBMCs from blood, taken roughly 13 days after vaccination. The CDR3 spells CASSPGTSVYEQYF. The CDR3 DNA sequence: TGTGCCAGCAGCCCCGGGACTAGCGTATACGAGCAGTACTTC. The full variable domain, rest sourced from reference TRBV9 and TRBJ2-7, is DSGVTQTPKHLITATGQRVTLRCSPRSGDLSVYWYQQSLDQGLQFLIQYYNGEERAKGNILERFSAQQFPDLHSELNLSSLELGDSALYFCASSPGTSVYEQYFGPGTRLTVT.